The 6 T cell receptor beta chains presented below share a single source sample, sequenced in a study of blood T cell repertoires in COVID-19. Some clones are missing from TCRdb's copy, which holds only in-frame ones; the method was immunoSEQ multiplex PCR. The sample lists fewer than 65,000 clones, about nine tenths seen once, with around 7.2% in the top ten. Material: peripheral blood. These receptors were taken from an older woman with active or convalescent COVID-19.

The genes are TRBV30 and TRBJ1-5; D uncertain. Germline values: CDR1 GTSNPN, CDR2 SVGIG (reference sequence). V was trimmed by 1 base and J by 0 bases, leaving 10 bases between them. This CDR3 is built from 15 residues. The CDR3 sequence: CAWSADFYSNQPQHF. The CDR3 DNA sequence: TGTGCCTGGAGTGCCGACTTCTATAGCAATCAGCCCCAGCATTTT.

The chain has TRBV5-1 and TRBJ2-5, with TRBD1 matching 9 bases. The CDR3 length is 15 residues. The V segment lost 0 bases and the J segment 4 bases; nucleotides outside the gene matches: 4. Germline-derived CDR1 and CDR2 are SGHRS and YFSETQ. The CDR3 loop reads CASSLGGQGRETQYF. In DNA, the CDR3 is TGCGCCAGCAGCTTGGGGGGACAGGGCCGAGAGACCCAGTACTTC.

The sample holds one count of this clone. This chain connects TRBV25-1 to TRBJ1-2; D call uncertain. Germline V gene lookup returns CDR1 MGHDK and CDR2 SYGVNS. CDR3 length: 12 residues. Trimming shortened V by 3 bases and J by 7 bases, and 9 bases separated the two germline ends. This CDR3 reads CASSDGYSGYTF. The CDR3 coding sequence is TGTGCCAGCAGTGACGGGTATAGTGGCTACACCTTC.

The chain is built from TRBV24-1 and TRBJ2-1; 9 nucleotides align to TRBD1. The CDR3 is 15 amino acids. V was pared by 5 bases and J by 2 bases, with 3 bases of the junction left unmatched. Germline V gene sequence: CDR1 KGHDR, CDR2 SFDVKD. The CDR3 DNA is TGTGCCACCAGTGTGACAGGGGGTGCCTACAATGAGCAGTTCTTC. Its translation is CATSVTGGAYNEQFF.

J is TRBJ1-1 and V is TRBV5-4; 8 bases are a match to TRBD1. CDR3 length equals 14 residues. The J segment lost 1 base and the V segment lost 2 bases, leaving 1 base of the junction unmatched. Germline CDR1 and CDR2: SGHNT and YYREEE (reference sequence). CDR3 loop: CASSFDRGNTEAFF. CDR3 nucleotides: TGTGCCAGCAGCTTTGACAGGGGGAACACTGAAGCTTTCTTT.

This rearrangement joins TRBV5-1 to TRBJ2-5; 7 nucleotides agree with TRBD1. V trimming: 4 bases; J trimming: 5 bases; junction bases outside the gene matches: 11. Per the germline V gene, CDR1 is SGHRS and CDR2 is YFSETQ. This CDR3 contains 15 residues. DNA for the CDR3: TGCGCCAGCAGCGGGTCCCACAGGGGTAGGGAGACCCAGTACTTC. This sequence encodes CASSGSHRGRETQYF.